This T cell receptor beta chain came from a study of OX40 agonist ivuxolimab in advanced cancers. Regarding the study as a whole: At doses 0.1 to 3.0 mg/kg, CD4+ and CD8+ clones expanded.

The protocol was immunoSEQ multiplex PCR, while the TCRdb copy is restricted to in-frame clones and leaves out a portion. The profile shows some 65,000 clones, over 75% of them singletons. In germline, CDR1 is SGHDN, CDR2 FVKESK. Trimming pared 4 bases from V and 2 bases from J, leaving 8 bases between. This CDR3 comprises 14 residues. Concerning this clone itself: Antigen specificity is unknown.

Sequenced here: CD4+ or CD8+ T cells sorted from blood, sampled in a trial of the OX40 agonist ivuxolimab. This chain connects TRBV14 to TRBJ2-2; D remains ambiguous. This TCR came from an adult with an advanced solid tumor such as melanoma, head and neck, liver or kidney cancer. This CDR3 reads CASSPGRNTGELFF. In DNA form, the CDR3 reads TGTGCCAGCAGCCCTGGGCGTAACACCGGGGAGCTGTTTTTT.